This TCR beta chain is from a study of neoadjuvant anti-PD-1 for oral cavity cancer. Notes on the study in general: With three patients per group, TCR findings need larger cohorts.

The V gene lost 5 bases and the J gene lost 0 bases, with 11 bases spanning the gap. The CDR3 consists of 14 residues. Per the germline V gene, CDR1 is SEHNR and CDR2 is FQNEAQ (reference sequence). Turning to this clone: Its antigen is as yet unknown.

Six replicates per PBMC sample, mostly from around 460 ng of genomic DNA. Some clones are missing from TCRdb's copy, which holds only in-frame ones; the method was immunoSEQ multiplex PCR. The sample gives about 15,000 clones, 60% to 80% of which show up once; 2.4% is in the top ten. The V call is TRBV7-9, the J call TRBJ2-7; D not resolved. Specimen: PBMCs, collected before nivolumab (anti-PD-1) treatment. The clonotype originates from a person between 40 and 79 years old with oral cavity squamous cell carcinoma. CDR3 sequence: CASSRAASSYEQYF. CDR3 coding DNA: TGTGCCAGCAGCCGGGCAGCTAGCTCCTACGAGCAGTACTTC.